This T cell receptor (beta chain) was documented in a study of blood T cell repertoires in COVID-19. Study at large: The origin of the acute and convalescent COVID-19 samples was the United States, Italy and Spain. Sources were T cells, B-cell-depleted T cells, or PBMCs; the material itself was cDNA or gDNA.

In the source study's methods: Reference gene primer amplification in the assay estimated nucleated cell counts. TCRdb's copy holds only in-frame clones and misses some; the assay was immunoSEQ multiplex PCR. From that table come the V and J calls and clone size; the DNA was used to work out D and trimming. Here the sample spans 72,000 or so clones, 86% being singletons. The germline CDR1 and CDR2 sequences are SGHAT and FQNNGV. With V trimmed by 5 bases and J by 2 bases, 4 bases remained unmatched. The CDR3 totals 14 residues. Sequenced material: peripheral blood. The receptor was derived from a woman aged 60-75 years with acute or convalescent COVID-19. The rearrangement joins TRBV11-2 to TRBJ2-5, with TRBD2 matching over 8 bases. The CDR3 coding sequence is TGTGCCAGCAGCCGCGGGAGGAAACAAGAGACCCAGTACTTC. Its protein is CASSRGRKQETQYF.